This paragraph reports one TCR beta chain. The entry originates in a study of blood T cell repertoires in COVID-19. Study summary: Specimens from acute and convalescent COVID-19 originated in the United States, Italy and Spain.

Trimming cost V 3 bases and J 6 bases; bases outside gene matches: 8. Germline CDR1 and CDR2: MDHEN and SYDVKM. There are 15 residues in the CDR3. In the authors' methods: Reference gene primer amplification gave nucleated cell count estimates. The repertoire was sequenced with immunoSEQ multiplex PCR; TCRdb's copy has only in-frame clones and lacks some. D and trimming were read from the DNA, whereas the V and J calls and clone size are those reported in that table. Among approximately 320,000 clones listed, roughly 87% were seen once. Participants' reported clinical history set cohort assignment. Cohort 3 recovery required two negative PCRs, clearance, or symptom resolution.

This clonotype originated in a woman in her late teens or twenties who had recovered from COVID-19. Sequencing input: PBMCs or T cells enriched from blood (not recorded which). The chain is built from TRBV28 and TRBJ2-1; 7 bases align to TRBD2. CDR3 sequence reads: CASSLPGGIGNEQFF. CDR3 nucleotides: TGTGCCAGCAGTTTGCCGGGAGGCATTGGCAATGAGCAGTTCTTC.